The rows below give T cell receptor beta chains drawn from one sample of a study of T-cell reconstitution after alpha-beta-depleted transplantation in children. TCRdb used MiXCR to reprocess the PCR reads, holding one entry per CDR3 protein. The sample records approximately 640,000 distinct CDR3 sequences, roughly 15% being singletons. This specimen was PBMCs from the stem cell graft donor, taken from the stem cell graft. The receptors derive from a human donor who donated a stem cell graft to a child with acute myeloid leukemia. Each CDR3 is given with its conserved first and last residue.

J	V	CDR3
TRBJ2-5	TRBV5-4	CASSSGGKVRQETQYF
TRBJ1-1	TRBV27	CASQLRYMNTEAFF
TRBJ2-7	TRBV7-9	CASSHLAQPYEQYF
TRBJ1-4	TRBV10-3	CAISEGDGNEKLFF
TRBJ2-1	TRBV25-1	CASSDVGRGRVNEQFF
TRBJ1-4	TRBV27	CASSSTRAGQGEKLFF
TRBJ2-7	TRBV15	CATSRDAGATYEQYF
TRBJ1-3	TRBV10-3	CAITQSVSSGNTIYF
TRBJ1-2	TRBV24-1	CATRDTDYGYTF
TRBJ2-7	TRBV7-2	CASSVNRQNFYEQYF
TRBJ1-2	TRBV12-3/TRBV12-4	CASSPTGGIYGYTF
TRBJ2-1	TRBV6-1	CASRDWGVSDEQFF
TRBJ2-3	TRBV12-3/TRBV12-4	CASSYDTDTQYF
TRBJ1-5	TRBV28	CASSLVMGGGQPQHF
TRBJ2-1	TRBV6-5	CASSYSGTGQNEQFF
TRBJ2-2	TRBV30	CAWSLSGGELFF
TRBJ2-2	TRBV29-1	CSAQTGLGELFF
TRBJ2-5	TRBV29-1	CSVTGTETQYF
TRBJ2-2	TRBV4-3	CASSQGYSGELFF
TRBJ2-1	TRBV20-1	CSARDLSSYNEQFF
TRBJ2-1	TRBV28	CASSLRTSGGVGKQFF
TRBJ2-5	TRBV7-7	CASSLARTGGSETQYF
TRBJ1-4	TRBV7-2	CASSTSRGTTNEKLFF
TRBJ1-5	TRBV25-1	CASSEGQGGQPQHF
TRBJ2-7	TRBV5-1	CASSLEGVTSYEQYF